A single sample is the source of the 23 T cell receptor beta chains below, sequenced in a study of OX40 agonist ivuxolimab in advanced cancers. Sequencing used immunoSEQ multiplex PCR; TCRdb keeps in-frame clones, though not all of them. The sample has 60,000 to 100,000 clones, 85% to 95% seen once; the top ten hold roughly 9.6%. Sequenced material: CD4+ or CD8+ T cells sorted from blood, taken in a trial of the OX40 agonist ivuxolimab. These receptors originate from an adult with an advanced solid tumor such as melanoma, head and neck, liver or kidney cancer.

The rearrangement joins TRBV5-6 to TRBJ1-2; D perhaps matches TRBD1 (6 bases). V was pared by 2 bases and J by 7 bases, with 12 bases between. This CDR3 contains 13 residues. Germline CDR1 SGHDT, CDR2 YYEEEE. CDR3 DNA sequence: TGTGCCAGCAGCTTTTCAGGGGCAGGTGGCTACACCTTC. Its protein product is CASSFSGAGGYTF.

This chain joins TRBV7-8 and TRBJ2-1, with a tentative D call TRBD2 (5 bases). Trimming cost V 1 base and J 4 bases, with 11 bases left between them. CDR3 length equals 15 residues. CDR1 is SGHVS, CDR2 FQNEAQ, per germline. CDR3 nucleotides: TGTGCCAGCAGCTTAGTTCCTGAGGGTTACAATGAGCAGTTCTTC. Protein product: CASSLVPEGYNEQFF.

The J gene is TRBJ2-4, the V gene TRBV2, with D uncertain. The germline CDR1 and CDR2 sequences are SNHLY and FYNNEI. The V end was cut by 5 bases, the J end by 8 bases, with 13 bases between. This CDR3 is 13 amino acids long. As DNA, the CDR3 is TGTGCCAGCAGTCTTACTGCCACTTACATTCAGTACTTC. Translating it yields CASSLTATYIQYF.

This chain uses TRBV6-5 with TRBJ1-2, with a tentative D call TRBD1 (5 bases). Germline loops: CDR1 MNHEY, CDR2 SVGAGI. Trimming left V 0 bases short and J 3 bases short, with 5 bases between. The CDR3 sequence is 13 residues long. The CDR3: CASSYSGHYGYTF. The CDR3 nucleotides read TGTGCCAGCAGTTACTCGGGACACTATGGCTACACCTTC.

This chain uses TRBV7-6 with TRBJ2-1, with 11 bases fitting TRBD2. Germline V gives CDR1 SGHVS, CDR2 FNYEAQ. The CDR3 spans 15 residues. Trimming at V came to 3 bases and at J to 4 bases, leaving 2 bases not matched to a gene. CDR3 coding DNA: TGTGCCAGCAGCTTGGCTAGCGGGGGGTACAATGAGCAGTTCTTC. It specifies CASSLASGGYNEQFF.

The J gene is TRBJ2-3, the V gene TRBV11-2; D possibly matches TRBD1 or TRBD2 (5 bases each). The CDR3 runs to 16 residues. Germline V gene lookup returns CDR1 SGHAT and CDR2 FQNNGV. The germline V and J ends were trimmed by 6 bases and 1 base, with 17 bases remaining between them. DNA for the CDR3: TGTGCCAGCAGGCCAACCGGGGCCGAAGGCACAGATACGCAGTATTTT. Protein: CASRPTGAEGTDTQYF.

The chain recombines TRBV7-6 with TRBJ2-7; a possible D gene is TRBD2 (5 bases). This CDR3 has 14 amino acids. Trimming removed 0 bases from V and 4 bases from J, with 10 bases in between. Germline loops: CDR1 SGHVS, CDR2 FNYEAQ. The CDR3 DNA reads TGTGCCAGCAGCTTAGCAGGGAGCTTATACGAGCAGTACTTC. It translates to CASSLAGSLYEQYF.

This clone was picked up one time. The J gene is TRBJ2-4, the V gene TRBV19; maybe TRBD1 (6 bases). Between the trimmed V and J ends, which lost 0 bases and 2 bases, there was a span of 17 bases. The CDR3 runs to 18 residues. The germline gives CDR1 LNHDA, CDR2 SQIVND (reference sequence). The CDR3 protein is CASSIDSAGAGTKNIQYF. In nucleotides, the CDR3 is TGTGCCAGTAGTATAGATTCCGCAGGGGCAGGAACCAAAAACATTCAGTACTTC.

The V gene is TRBV7-3, the J gene TRBJ2-5; 9 nucleotides align to TRBD1. The germline V gene has CDR1 SGHTA and CDR2 FQGTGA. The V segment lost 4 bases and the J segment 5 bases; nucleotides outside the gene matches: 11. This CDR3 is built from 16 residues. CDR3 residues: CASSSGGQGLEETQYF. The CDR3 bases are TGTGCCAGCAGCTCAGGGGGACAGGGATTGGAGGAGACCCAGTACTTC.

This clone was seen only once. The chain links TRBV14 to TRBJ1-1; possible D gene TRBD1, 6 bases. V dropped 4 bases and J dropped 6 bases, with 15 bases sitting between them. Germline V lookup: CDR1 SGHDN, CDR2 FVKESK. The CDR3 runs 14 residues. The CDR3 spells CASSPELGHAEAFF. The CDR3 DNA reads as TGTGCCAGCAGCCCGGAATTGGGACATGCTGAAGCTTTCTTT.

The V call is TRBV4-1, the J call TRBJ1-1; D unresolved. CDR1 and CDR2 (germline): MGHRA, YSYEKL. V dropped 4 bases and J dropped 8 bases, with 14 bases sitting between them. This CDR3 comprises 13 residues. CDR3: CASSLNGFLEAFF. The CDR3 DNA reads TGCGCCAGCAGCCTAAACGGATTCCTCGAAGCTTTCTTT.

CDR3 sequence (DNA): TGCGCCAGCAGCGCCACGGCCGCGGGGGGCTGGCAAGAGACCCAGTACTTC. Residues: CASSATAAGGWQETQYF. The J gene is TRBJ2-5, the V gene TRBV5-1; 8 bases are a match to TRBD2. Unmatched junction bases numbered 13, after V lost 4 bases and J lost 2 bases. The germline V gene has CDR1 SGHRS and CDR2 YFSETQ. CDR3 length: 17 residues.

The chain carries TRBV5-6 and TRBJ2-1, with 8 positions matching TRBD2. CDR3 length: 14 amino acids. The germline V gene has CDR1 SGHDT and CDR2 YYEEEE. Trimming removed 1 base from V and 8 bases from J; junction bases left unmatched: 5. CDR3 sequence reads: CASSLSGLGDEQFF. CDR3 nucleotides: TGTGCCAGCAGCTTGTCGGGACTAGGGGATGAGCAGTTCTTC. Complete variable domain (other parts from reference TRBV5-6 and TRBJ2-1): DAGVTQSPTHLIKTRGQQVTLRCSPKSGHDTVSWYQQALGQGPQFIFQYYEEEERQRGNFPDRFSGHQFPNYSSELNVNALLLGDSALYLCASSLSGLGDEQFFGPGTRLTVL.

This clone was picked up many times. This chain uses TRBV7-6 with TRBJ2-7; 9 nucleotides match TRBD1. Germline V CDR1 and CDR2: SGHVS, FNYEAQ. The CDR3 spans 14 residues. The V and J ends lost 5 bases and 6 bases, in that order; junction bases with no gene match: 8. This CDR3 reads CASSAGQGTSEQYF. CDR3 coding DNA: TGTGCCAGCAGCGCGGGACAGGGTACCAGCGAGCAGTACTTC.

The J gene is TRBJ2-3, the V gene TRBV4-1; 12 bases are a match to TRBD2. The CDR3 sequence is 15 residues long. The germline V gene has CDR1 MGHRA and CDR2 YSYEKL. The V and J ends lost 0 bases and 11 bases, in that order; junction bases with no gene match: 6. CDR3: CASSQEASGGALQYF. CDR3 coding DNA: TGCGCCAGCAGCCAAGAGGCTAGCGGGGGGGCTTTGCAGTATTTT.

The J gene is TRBJ1-2, the V gene TRBV25-1; 12 bases agree with TRBD1. J gave up 4 bases and V 3 bases, and 6 bases lay outside the gene matches. The CDR3 consists of 16 residues. Germline V gene lookup returns CDR1 MGHDK and CDR2 SYGVNS. The CDR3 sequence is CASSDPGQGAVYGYTF. The CDR3 nucleotides read TGTGCCAGCAGTGATCCGGGACAGGGGGCTGTCTATGGCTACACCTTC.

The rearrangement joins TRBV5-8 to TRBJ1-1; D gene ambiguous. Trimming left V 0 bases short and J 3 bases short, with 15 bases between. The CDR3 sequence is 16 residues long. CDR1 is SGHTS, CDR2 YDEGEE, per germline. The CDR3 loop reads CASSLGQANFYTEAFF. The DNA of the CDR3 is TGTGCCAGCAGCTTGGGACAAGCGAATTTTTACACTGAAGCTTTCTTT.

This chain joins TRBV9 and TRBJ2-5; D may be TRBD1 or TRBD2 (6 bases each). CDR1 and CDR2 from the germline V gene are SGDLS and YYNGEE. The CDR3 spans 14 residues. V lost 3 bases to trimming and J lost 2 bases, with 11 bases between them. This CDR3 reads CASSGWGAQETQYF. DNA for the CDR3: TGTGCCAGCAGCGGATGGGGGGCACAAGAGACCCAGTACTTC. The full variable domain, rest sourced from reference TRBV9 and TRBJ2-5, is DSGVTQTPKHLITATGQRVTLRCSPRSGDLSVYWYQQSLDQGLQFLIQYYNGEERAKGNILERFSAQQFPDLHSELNLSSLELGDSALYFCASSGWGAQETQYFGPGTRLLVL.

This sequence joins TRBV7-3 and TRBJ2-7, with 12 bases that match TRBD1. Germline trimming cut 5 bases from V and 7 bases from J; bases unmatched to any gene: 9. Germline loops: CDR1 SGHTA, CDR2 FQGTGA. The CDR3 covers 15 residues. CDR3 loop: CASSPAGTGGGEQYF. As DNA, the CDR3 is TGTGCCAGCAGCCCCGCCGGGACAGGGGGCGGGGAGCAGTACTTC. Using reference TRBV7-3 and TRBJ2-7 for the parts outside the CDR3, the full variable domain is GAGVSQTPSNKVTEKGKYVELRCDPISGHTALYWYRQSLGQGPEFLIYFQGTGAADDSGLPNDRFFAVRPEGSVSTLKIQRTERGDSAVYLCASSPAGTGGGEQYFGPGTRLTVT.

This sequence joins TRBV6-1 and TRBJ2-7; 11 nucleotides align to TRBD1. The length of the CDR3 is 15 residues. Germline values: CDR1 MNHNS, CDR2 SASEGT. Trimming at V came to 4 bases and at J to 3 bases, leaving 5 bases not matched to a gene. CDR3: CASSVGTGGDYEQYF. For the CDR3, the DNA is TGTGCCAGCAGTGTCGGGACAGGGGGGGACTACGAGCAGTACTTC.

The J gene is TRBJ2-7, the V gene TRBV4-1; the match to TRBD2 covers 8 bases. The CDR3 is 16 amino acids. With 0 bases clipped from V and 4 bases from J, the junction kept 8 bases outside the gene matches. Germline lookup yields CDR1 MGHRA and CDR2 YSYEKL. For the CDR3, the DNA is TGCGCCAGCAGCCAAGATCCCCCAGCGGGGGATTACGAGCAGTACTTC. This gives the protein CASSQDPPAGDYEQYF.

J is TRBJ2-1 and V is TRBV7-3, with a possible D match to TRBD1 (6 bases). The CDR3 has 13 residues. Trimming took 5 bases from V and 4 from J, leaving 9 bases between them. Germline values: CDR1 SGHTA, CDR2 FQGTGA. CDR3 residues: CASSLGTYNEQFF. The DNA of the CDR3 is TGTGCCAGCAGCCTCGGGACATACAATGAGCAGTTCTTC.

The rearrangement joins TRBV9 to TRBJ1-2; 8 positions match TRBD1. The CDR3 covers 13 residues. Germline loops: CDR1 SGDLS, CDR2 YYNGEE. J gave up 3 bases and V 3 bases, and 1 base lay outside the gene matches. DNA for the CDR3: TGTGCCAGCAGCGGGGGACAGGACTATGGCTACACCTTC. Protein: CASSGGQDYGYTF.